A single sample is the source of the 26 T cell receptor beta chains below, sequenced in a study of blood T cell repertoires in COVID-19. The repertoire was sequenced with immunoSEQ multiplex PCR; TCRdb's copy has only in-frame clones and lacks some. The sample holds around 200,000 clones, around nine tenths seen once. The sample taken for sequencing was peripheral blood. These TCRs come from a man aged 18 to 29 with active or convalescent COVID-19.

This chain links TRBV11-2 with TRBJ1-1, with a weak D call TRBD1 (5 bases). The CDR3 sequence is 15 residues long. The V end lost 0 bases, the J end lost 0 bases, and 8 bases lay between the germline ends. Germline V gene data show CDR1 as SGHAT and CDR2 as FQNNGV. The CDR3 nucleotides are TGTGCCAGCAGCTTAGAGGCAGGGCTGAACACTGAAGCTTTCTTT. It is translated as CASSLEAGLNTEAFF. The whole variable domain, remainder taken from reference TRBV11-2 and TRBJ1-1, is EAGVAQSPRYKIIEKRQSVAFWCNPISGHATLYWYQQILGQGPKLLIQFQNNGVVDDSQLPKDRFSAERLKGVDSTLKIQPAKLEDSAVYLCASSLEAGLNTEAFFGQGTRLTVV.

The V and J genes are TRBV28 and TRBJ1-5, with TRBD1 matching over 10 bases. The CDR3 contains 16 residues. V shed 6 bases, J shed 6 bases, and the junction held 11 bases outside the gene matches. CDR1 MDHEN and CDR2 SYDVKM come from the germline V gene. This chain's CDR3 is CASSHPGQGLGQPQHF. The DNA for the CDR3 is TGTGCCAGCAGCCATCCGGGACAGGGGTTAGGTCAGCCCCAGCATTTT.

The CDR3, as DNA: TGTGCCAGCACCGGGACAGGGAACTATGGCTACACCTTC. It codes for CASTGTGNYGYTF. The V gene is TRBV2, the J gene TRBJ1-2; 9 bases are a match to TRBD1. V was clipped by 7 bases and J by 2 bases; unmatched bases: 2. This CDR3 contains 13 residues. Germline V lookup: CDR1 SNHLY, CDR2 FYNNEI. Variable domain in full (rest from reference TRBV2 and TRBJ1-2): EPEVTQTPSHQVTQMGQEVILRCVPISNHLYFYWYRQILGQKVEFLVSFYNNEISEKSEIFDDQFSVERPDGSNFTLKIRSTKLEDSAMYFCASTGTGNYGYTFGSGTRLTVV.

This chain connects TRBV28 to TRBJ2-2; the match to TRBD1 covers 7 bases. In germline, CDR1 is MDHEN, CDR2 SYDVKM. The J segment lost 4 bases and the V segment lost 4 bases, leaving 12 bases of the junction unmatched. This CDR3 contains 17 residues. The DNA for the CDR3 is TGTGCCAGCAGTTCGCTAAGCAGGGGGTTAGGCACCGGGGAGCTGTTTTTT. This gives the protein CASSSLSRGLGTGELFF.

The count of this clone is one. The rearrangement uses TRBV2 and TRBJ2-1, with D possibly matching TRBD2 (6 bases). The V gene lost 6 bases and the J gene lost 10 bases, with 16 bases spanning the gap. From germline, CDR1 is SNHLY and CDR2 FYNNEI. The CDR3 is made up of 13 amino acids. The CDR3, as DNA: TGTGCCAGCAGGCCGGGCGTAGGAGGGGAGCAGTTCTTC. As protein: CASRPGVGGEQFF.

The CDR3 bases are TGTGCCAGTAGTTTGACGAAGGGGAAGTATGGCTACACCTTC. It encodes CASSLTKGKYGYTF. This rearrangement joins TRBV19 to TRBJ1-2; weak D call: TRBD1 (5 bases). The CDR3 length is 14 residues. Germline CDR1 LNHDA, CDR2 SQIVND (reference sequence). V was shortened by 5 bases and J by 5 bases, with 15 bases between the two germline ends.

The chain is built from TRBV10-3 and TRBJ2-2; 11 nucleotides agree with TRBD2. The CDR3 sequence is 20 residues long. With 0 bases clipped from V and 6 bases from J, the junction kept 15 bases outside the gene matches. CDR1 and CDR2 (germline): ENHRY, SYGVKD. The CDR3 sequence: CAISESGGSRLAGSAGELFF. In DNA, the CDR3 is TGTGCCATCAGTGAGTCGGGGGGTTCTCGACTAGCGGGATCCGCCGGGGAGCTGTTTTTT.

The V gene is TRBV5-1, the J gene TRBJ1-6, with 7 nucleotides matching TRBD1. This CDR3 is 14 amino acids long. The V segment lost 0 bases and the J segment 8 bases; nucleotides outside the gene matches: 2. The germline V gene encodes CDR1 SGHRS and CDR2 YFSETQ. CDR3 in amino acids: CASSLGQGDSPLHF. CDR3 DNA sequence: TGCGCCAGCAGCTTGGGACAGGGCGATTCACCCCTCCACTTT.

The CDR3 is CASSLGSGTGLNEQFF. DNA for the CDR3: TGTGCCAGCAGCTTAGGGTCCGGGACAGGGCTTAATGAGCAGTTCTTC. The chain employs TRBV11-3 and TRBJ2-1, with 9 nucleotides matching TRBD1. The trim removed 1 base at V and 7 bases at J, leaving 8 bases unmatched. The CDR3 contains 16 residues. CDR1 SGHNT and CDR2 YENEEA come from the germline V gene.

This clone showed up just a few times. This chain links TRBV10-3 with TRBJ1-1, with TRBD1 matching 8 bases. The CDR3 loop spans 15 amino acids. From germline, CDR1 is ENHRY and CDR2 SYGVKD. V was clipped by 2 bases and J by 2 bases; unmatched bases: 4. The CDR3: CAISEPTGVNTEAFF. CDR3 bases: TGTGCCATCAGTGAGCCGACAGGGGTTAACACTGAAGCTTTCTTT.

The chain carries TRBV28 and TRBJ1-3; D perhaps matches TRBD1 (5 bases). The V end was cut by 6 bases, the J end by 0 bases, with 9 bases between. From germline, CDR1 is MDHEN and CDR2 SYDVKM. The CDR3 is 14 amino acids. The CDR3: CASRKQDSGNTIYF. Here the CDR3 DNA reads TGTGCCAGCAGAAAACAGGACTCTGGAAACACCATATATTTT. Looking up the rest from reference TRBV28 and TRBJ1-3 gives the full variable domain: DVKVTQSSRYLVKRTGEKVFLECVQDMDHENMFWYRQDPGLGLRLIYFSYDVKMKEKGDIPEGYSVSREKKERFSLILESASTNQTSMYLCASRKQDSGNTIYFGEGSWLTVV.

This clone was seen just once. The chain has TRBV9 and TRBJ2-1; D might be TRBD2 (6 bases). The V end lost 3 bases, the J end lost 8 bases, and 21 bases lay between the germline ends. This CDR3 has 16 amino acids. The germline CDR1 and CDR2 sequences are SGDLS and YYNGEE. The CDR3 is CASSAPSASIRDEQFF. DNA for the CDR3: TGTGCCAGCAGCGCCCCTAGCGCGTCAATCCGGGATGAGCAGTTCTTC.

CDR3 in amino acids: CASSLDRGGITGELFF. The CDR3, as DNA: TGTGCCAGCAGCCTCGACAGGGGTGGGATCACCGGGGAGCTGTTTTTT. The chain links TRBV5-6 to TRBJ2-2; 8 bases fit TRBD1. Germline trimming cut 4 bases from V and 4 bases from J; bases unmatched to any gene: 9. Per germline, CDR1 SGHDT and CDR2 YYEEEE. The CDR3 runs 16 residues.

The chain recombines TRBV6-5 with TRBJ2-2; TRBD1 aligns across 11 bases. The CDR3 runs 14 residues. Germline V gene data show CDR1 as MNHEY and CDR2 as SVGAGI. Trimming at V came to 8 bases and at J to 3 bases, leaving 2 bases not matched to a gene. The CDR3 reads CASGQGAYTGELFF. CDR3 nucleotide sequence: TGTGCCAGCGGACAGGGGGCTTACACCGGGGAGCTGTTTTTT.

The V and J genes are TRBV27 and TRBJ1-1; D possibly corresponds to TRBD1 (6 bases). The CDR3 is 15 amino acids. Germline lookup yields CDR1 MNHEY and CDR2 SMNVEV (reference sequence). V lost 4 bases and J lost 1, with 13 bases in between. CDR3 in amino acids: CASSSPGQPNTEAFF. The DNA of the CDR3 is TGTGCCAGCAGTTCACCGGGACAACCGAACACTGAAGCTTTCTTT.

The rearrangement joins TRBV7-9 to TRBJ1-5; a weak D match, TRBD1 (6 bases). CDR1 is SEHNR, CDR2 FQNEAQ, per germline (reference sequence). V lost 3 bases to trimming and J lost 4 bases, with 10 bases between them. The CDR3 runs to 14 residues. The CDR3 region has the DNA TGTGCCAGCAGCTTCGATAGGGGGAATCAGCCCCAGCATTTT. It yields the protein CASSFDRGNQPQHF.

The CDR3 loop reads CASSLQGTEAFF. The CDR3 nucleotides read TGTGCCAGCAGTTTACAGGGCACTGAAGCTTTCTTT. V usage is TRBV6-2 or TRBV6-3 and J usage is TRBJ1-1; D might be TRBD1 (6 bases). The CDR3 has 12 residues. Germline CDR1 MNHEY, CDR2 SVGEGT. V was trimmed by 4 bases and J by 4 bases, leaving 7 bases between them.

J is TRBJ1-5 and V is TRBV30; TRBD1 might be the D (6 bases). Deletions cut 8 bases from V and 1 base from J, with 12 bases between. CDR1 and CDR2 (germline): GTSNPN, SVGIG (reference sequence). CDR3 length: 13 residues. The CDR3 bases are TGTGCCGGGGGGCAGGGAAGCAATCAGCCCCAGCATTTT. It yields the protein CAGGQGSNQPQHF. Looking up the rest from reference TRBV30 and TRBJ1-5 gives the full variable domain: SQTIHQWPATLVQPVGSPLSLECTVEGTSNPNLYWYRQAAGRGLQLLFYSVGIGQISSEVPQNLSASRPQDRQFILSSKKLLLSDSGFYLCAGGQGSNQPQHFGDGTRLSIL.

The J gene is TRBJ1-6, the V gene TRBV3-1 (or the pseudogene TRBV3-2); a possible D gene is TRBD1 (5 bases). The V and J ends lost 0 bases and 10 bases respectively, with 10 bases between them. From germline, CDR1 is LGHDT and CDR2 YNNKEL (reference sequence). The CDR3 length is 14 residues. CDR3 sequence: CASSQEGVGSPLHF. CDR3 in DNA: TGTGCCAGCAGCCAAGAAGGGGTGGGCTCACCCCTCCACTTT.

The chain uses TRBV6-4 and TRBJ1-1; 9 nucleotides match TRBD1. The germline gives CDR1 MRHNA, CDR2 SNTAGT. The V and J ends lost 4 bases and 1 base, in that order; junction bases with no gene match: 1. The CDR3 totals 14 residues. The CDR3 DNA reads TGTGCCAGCAGTGCGGGACAGGGGAACACTGAAGCTTTCTTT. Residues: CASSAGQGNTEAFF.

The V and J genes are TRBV13 and TRBJ2-7, with TRBD2 as a possible D gene (6 bases). Germline loops: CDR1 PRHDT, CDR2 FYEKMQ (reference sequence). This CDR3 is 16 amino acids long. Trimming shortened V by 1 base and J by 6 bases, and 19 bases separated the two germline ends. The CDR3 sequence is CASSLERASVLSEQYF. Here the CDR3 DNA reads TGTGCCAGCAGCTTAGAACGGGCTAGCGTTCTCTCCGAGCAGTACTTC.

This sequence joins TRBV6-5 and TRBJ1-2, with a possible D match to TRBD1 (5 bases). The CDR3 is 12 amino acids. Germline CDR1 and CDR2: MNHEY and SVGAGI. The V gene lost 11 bases and the J gene lost 6 bases, with 16 bases spanning the gap. The chain's CDR3 is CAGDGGSDGYTF. For the CDR3, the DNA is TGTGCCGGGGATGGGGGGAGTGATGGCTACACCTTC.

The chain combines TRBV7-2 with TRBJ1-2, with 9 bases identical to TRBD1. V was pared by 6 bases and J by 4 bases, with 3 bases of the junction left unmatched. The CDR3 loop spans 13 amino acids. Germline V lookup: CDR1 SGHTA, CDR2 FQGNSA. CDR3 nucleotide sequence: TGTGCCAGCAGGATGACAGGGGGCTATGGCTACACCTTC. As protein: CASRMTGGYGYTF.

The chain uses TRBV29-1 and TRBJ1-3, with a possible D match to TRBD1 (5 bases). Germline CDR1 is SQVTM and CDR2 is ANQGSEA. The CDR3 totals 13 residues. V lost 2 bases, J lost 2 bases, and 7 bases lay in between. The CDR3 nucleotides read TGCAGCGTTGAAACAGGAACTGGAAACACCATATATTTT. Translating it yields CSVETGTGNTIYF. Looking up the rest from reference TRBV29-1 and TRBJ1-3 gives the full variable domain: SAVISQKPSRDICQRGTSLTIQCQVDSQVTMMFWYRQQPGQSLTLIATANQGSEATYESGFVIDKFPISRPNLTFSTLTVSNMSPEDSSIYLCSVETGTGNTIYFGEGSWLTVV.

The CDR3 reads CASSMSGQGTNQPQHF. CDR3 nucleotides: TGTGCCAGCAGCATGTCCGGACAGGGCACCAATCAGCCCCAGCATTTT. This rearrangement joins TRBV5-8 to TRBJ1-5, with TRBD1 identical over 8 bases. Trimming cost V 4 bases and J 3 bases; bases outside gene matches: 9. Looked up from germline, CDR1 is SGHTS and CDR2 is YDEGEE. The CDR3 is made up of 16 amino acids.

The chain recombines TRBV6-5 with TRBJ1-1; 7 nucleotides agree with TRBD1. Looked up from germline, CDR1 is MNHEY and CDR2 is SVGAGI. The V gene end was trimmed by 5 bases and the J gene end by 4 bases; junction bases not matched to a gene: 10. The CDR3 covers 15 residues. As DNA, the CDR3 is TGTGCCAGCAGTCTGACAGGGAGTGCAAGCACTGAAGCTTTCTTT. This gives the protein CASSLTGSASTEAFF.